A selection of T cell receptor beta chains follows, all from one sample in a study of cytomegalovirus exposure and HLA in healthy donors. The data were produced by immunoSEQ multiplex PCR, yet TCRdb's version contains in-frame clones alone and is incomplete. The sample holds 120,000 or so clones, around 80% seen once. Source material: PBMCs. These receptors came from a human donor in good health. The CDR3 runs from the conserved cysteine through the conserved F or W. A D gene is named only where the DNA matches it firmly. The listing skips clone size in some rows; elsewhere it reads once, few, many or a size class.

v_gene,abundance,d_gene,j_gene,CDR3aa,CDR3nt
TRBV6-5,NA,NA,TRBJ1-1,CASSPLSYREAFF,TGTGCCAGCAGTCCTCTATCCTACAGGGAAGCTTTCTTT
TRBV6-1,once,TRBD1,TRBJ1-1,CASTLRGGRTEAFF,TGTGCCAGCACCCTACGAGGGGGCAGAACGGAAGCTTTCTTT
TRBV7-3,NA,NA,TRBJ1-4,CASSSGVGEKLFF,TGTGCCAGCAGCTCCGGTGTTGGTGAAAAACTGTTTTTT
TRBV27,NA,NA,TRBJ1-5,CASSPNGVYNQPQHF,TGTGCCAGCAGCCCCAACGGAGTATACAATCAGCCTCAGCATTTT
TRBV19,NA,TRBD1,TRBJ1-3,CASSTDRVSGNTIYF,TGTGCCAGTAGTACCGACAGGGTTTCAGGAAACACCATATATTTT
TRBV7-9,NA,TRBD1,TRBJ2-7,CASSYSGTGPYEQYF,TGTGCCAGCAGCTACTCCGGGACAGGACCCTACGAGCAGTACTTC
TRBV6-5,few,NA,TRBJ1-4,CASSRNTGGDEKLFF,TGTGCCAGCAGTCGAAACACTGGAGGGGATGAAAAACTGTTTTTT
TRBV7-6,NA,TRBD1,TRBJ2-7,CASSLLSPGQGLGEQYF,TGTGCCAGCAGCTTACTTTCGCCGGGACAGGGTCTAGGCGAGCAGTACTTC
TRBV5-6,NA,TRBD1,TRBJ2-6,CASSLEGAGGANVLTF,TGTGCCAGCAGCTTGGAGGGGGCGGGCGGGGCCAACGTCCTGACTTTC
TRBV29-1,NA,NA,TRBJ1-3,CSVEDPVPGTGNTIYF,TGCAGCGTTGAAGATCCAGTTCCAGGTACTGGAAACACCATATATTTT
TRBV27,NA,TRBD2,TRBJ2-1,CASSGLAGYNEQFF,TGTGCCAGCAGTGGACTAGCGGGTTACAATGAGCAGTTCTTC
TRBV4-1,NA,TRBD1,TRBJ2-5,CASSPDRGYQETQYF,TGCGCCAGCAGTCCGGACAGGGGGTACCAAGAGACCCAGTACTTC
TRBV15,few,NA,TRBJ1-1,CATSRAGMNTEAFF,TGTGCCACCAGCAGAGCGGGGATGAACACTGAAGCTTTCTTT
TRBV5-4,NA,NA,TRBJ2-5,CASSPSTGETQYF,TGTGCCAGCAGCCCCTCTACCGGAGAGACCCAGTACTTC
TRBV7-8,NA,TRBD1,TRBJ1-6,CASLGDRVNSPLHF,TGTGCCAGCCTGGGGGACAGGGTTAATTCACCCCTCCACTTT